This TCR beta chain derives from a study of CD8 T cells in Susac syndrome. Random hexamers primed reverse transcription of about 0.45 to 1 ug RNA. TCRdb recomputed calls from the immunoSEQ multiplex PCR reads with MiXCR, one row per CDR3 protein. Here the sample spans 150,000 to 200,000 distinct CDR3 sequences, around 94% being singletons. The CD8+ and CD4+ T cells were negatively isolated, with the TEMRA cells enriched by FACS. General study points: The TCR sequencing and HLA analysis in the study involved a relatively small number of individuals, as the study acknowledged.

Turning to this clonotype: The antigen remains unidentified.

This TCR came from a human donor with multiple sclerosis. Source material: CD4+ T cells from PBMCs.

For the CDR3, the DNA is TGTGCCTGGAGTGTACTGGGGTGGGGGACATCCGAGGAGGAAAAACTGTTTTTT. It specifies CAWSVLGWGTSEEEKLFF. The chain links TRBV30 to TRBJ1-4; D is perhaps TRBD1 (6 bases). Trimming left V 0 bases short and J 8 bases short, with 25 bases between. CDR1 and CDR2 (germline): GTSNPN, SVGIG (reference sequence). The CDR3 runs 18 residues. Full variable domain (outside the CDR3, taken from reference TRBV30 and TRBJ1-4): SQTIHQWPATLVQPVGSPLSLECTVEGTSNPNLYWYRQAAGRGLQLLFYSVGIGQISSEVPQNLSASRPQDRQFILSSKKLLLSDSGFYLCAWSVLGWGTSEEEKLFFGSGTQLSVL.